This T cell receptor beta chain was captured in a study of blood T cell repertoires in COVID-19. Study in general: Samples came from the United States, Italy and Spain, spanning acute and convalescent COVID-19.

Trimming removed 6 bases from V and 5 bases from J; junction bases left unmatched: 9. This CDR3 spans 14 amino acids. Germline V gene lookup returns CDR1 MNHEY and CDR2 SVGAGI. Produced via immunoSEQ multiplex PCR; TCRdb's table is partial and in-frame only. There are about 69,000 clones in the sample; roughly 86% occur only once, and 16% lies in the top ten. Those enrolled in Seattle joined during active infection and were followed longitudinally afterward. The chain employs TRBV6-5 and TRBJ1-2; 7 bases align to TRBD1. Specimen: peripheral blood. The source of this sequence is a man aged 35 to 55 with COVID-19, enrolled during active disease. The DNA for the CDR3 is TGTGCCAGCAGGACTACAGGGGTGGTGTATGGCTACACCTTC. This translates into CASRTTGVVYGYTF.